The 2 T cell receptor beta chains given below trace back to one sample, sequenced in a study of shared clonotypes between healthy human individuals. Measured with immunoSEQ multiplex PCR; TCRdb has only the in-frame clones, and not every one. Of nearly 500,000 clones listed, 75% to 85% are singletons. The sample taken for sequencing was PBMCs. These receptors were collected from a woman in her 40s in good health. Some clones in this sample may be carry-over from other donors' samples.

On this clone itself: A far larger clone is one nucleotide away, so this likely arose from a read error. This chain links TRBV30 with TRBJ1-3; unclear D gene. Germline V gene sequence: CDR1 GTSNPN, CDR2 SVGIG (reference sequence). V was pared by 5 bases and J by 0 bases, with 8 bases between. CDR3 length equals 13 residues. CDR3 sequence (DNA): TGTGCCTGGCACATACTCTCTGGAAACACCATATATTTT. This sequence encodes CAWHILSGNTIYF.

The chain is built from TRBV5-4 and TRBJ2-7; 7 bases fit TRBD2. J gave up 5 bases and V 0 bases, and 5 bases lay outside the gene matches. Germline V CDR1 and CDR2: SGHNT, YYREEE (reference sequence). The CDR3 extends over 14 amino acids. The DNA for the CDR3 is TGTGCCAGCAGCTTGGGACTAGCTTACCACGAGCAGTACTTC. This translates into CASSLGLAYHEQYF.